This T cell receptor beta chain was retrieved from a study of PD-1 blockade in classical Hodgkin lymphoma. After autologous stem cell transplantation all patients relapsed, and prior brentuximab vedotin exposure differed between cohorts. Complete response, partial response or progressive disease made up the best responses. Comments on this clone: Antigen: not known.

Germline CDR1 and CDR2: MDHEN and SYDVKM. Trimming removed 6 bases at V and 2 bases at J, with 18 bases between. The CDR3 covers 16 residues. Study results and caveats: Reports indicated that newly diagnosed patients had lower baseline TCR diversity than healthy donors did. What drove the repertoire differences, possibly disease activity or prior therapy, has not been defined. Those starting nivolumab under 1 year post-ASCT were excluded.

Generated by immunoSEQ multiplex PCR, the TCRdb table keeps only in-frame clones and is missing some. This repertoire shows some 95,000 clones, about 88% found once; its top ten account for about 10%. V and J are TRBV28 and TRBJ2-3, with D perhaps matching TRBD1 or TRBD2 (6 bases each). The sequence derives from a human donor with classical Hodgkin lymphoma. Sample: peripheral blood mononuclear cells (PBMCs), taken before the second cycle of nivolumab. The DNA for the CDR3 is TGTGCCAGCAGACTAGCCGACCGGGACAACACAGATACGCAGTATTTT. Its translation is CASRLADRDNTDTQYF.